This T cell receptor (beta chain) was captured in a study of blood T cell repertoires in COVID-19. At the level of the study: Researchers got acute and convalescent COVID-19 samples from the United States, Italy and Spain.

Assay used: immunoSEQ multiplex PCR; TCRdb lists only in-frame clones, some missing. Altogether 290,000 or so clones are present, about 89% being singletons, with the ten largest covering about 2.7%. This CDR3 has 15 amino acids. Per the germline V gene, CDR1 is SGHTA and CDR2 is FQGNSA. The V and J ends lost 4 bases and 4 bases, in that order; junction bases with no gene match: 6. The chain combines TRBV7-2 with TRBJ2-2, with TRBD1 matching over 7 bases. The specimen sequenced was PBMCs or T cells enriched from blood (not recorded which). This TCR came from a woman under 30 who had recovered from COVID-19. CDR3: CASSYAGTVTGELFF. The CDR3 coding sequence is TGTGCCAGCAGCTACGCCGGGACAGTCACCGGGGAGCTGTTTTTT.